This TCR beta chain was sequenced for a study of T cells in Graves' hyperthyroidism and ophthalmopathy. About the research overall: Blood from the periphery was taken at initial diagnosis, before any treatment.

RNA transcripts were the template for amplifying TCR beta CDR3 regions. TCR CDR3 regions were first amplified by RT-PCR with HTBI primers. TCRdb called the multiplex PCR reads again in MiXCR, with one record for every CDR3 protein. Of 750,000 to 900,000 distinct CDR3 sequences listed, 35% to 45% are singletons. Patients were excluded for uncontrolled infection, other autoimmune disease, pregnancy or lactation. Material for sequencing was blood. The clonotype comes from a man between 18 and 29 years old with Graves' hyperthyroidism.

The CDR3 nucleotides read TGTGCCAGCAGCTTCACTAGCAATTACGAGCAGTACTTC. Encoded protein: CASSFTSNYEQYF. The chain carries TRBV7-2 and TRBJ2-7; D is possibly TRBD2 (6 bases). Germline V gives CDR1 SGHTA, CDR2 FQGNSA. This CDR3 comprises 13 residues. V was pared by 3 bases and J by 4 bases, with 10 bases between.